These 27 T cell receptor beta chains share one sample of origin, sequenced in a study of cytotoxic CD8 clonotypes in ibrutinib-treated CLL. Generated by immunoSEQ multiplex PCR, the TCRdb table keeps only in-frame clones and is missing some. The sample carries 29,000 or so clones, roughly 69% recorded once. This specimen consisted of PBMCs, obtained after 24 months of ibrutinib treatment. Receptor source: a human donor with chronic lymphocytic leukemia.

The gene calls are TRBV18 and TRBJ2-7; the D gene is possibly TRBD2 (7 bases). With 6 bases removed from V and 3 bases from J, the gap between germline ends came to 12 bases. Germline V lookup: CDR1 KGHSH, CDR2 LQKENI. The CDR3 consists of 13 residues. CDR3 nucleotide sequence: TGTGCCAGCTCCTGGGGGGGCAACTACGAGCAGTACTTC. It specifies CASSWGGNYEQYF.

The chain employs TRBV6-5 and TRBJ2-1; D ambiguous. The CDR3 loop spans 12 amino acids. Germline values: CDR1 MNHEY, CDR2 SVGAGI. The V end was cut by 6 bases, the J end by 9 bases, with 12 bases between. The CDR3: CASSRYGLEQFF. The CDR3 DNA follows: TGTGCCAGCAGCCGATACGGGCTTGAGCAGTTCTTC.

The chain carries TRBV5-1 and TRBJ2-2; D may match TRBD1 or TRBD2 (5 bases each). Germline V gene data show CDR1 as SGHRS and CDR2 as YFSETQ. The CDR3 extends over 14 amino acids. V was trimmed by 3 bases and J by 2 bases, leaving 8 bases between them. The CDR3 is CASSWGINTGELFF. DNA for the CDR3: TGCGCCAGCAGCTGGGGGATTAACACCGGGGAGCTGTTTTTT.

CDR3 protein: CASSPVGPDTGELFF. The CDR3 DNA reads as TGTGCCAGCAGTCCGGTGGGGCCGGATACCGGGGAGCTGTTTTTT. The V and J genes are TRBV27 and TRBJ2-2, with a possible D match to TRBD1 (5 bases). V lost 5 bases and J lost 5, with 15 bases in between. The germline CDR1 and CDR2 sequences are MNHEY and SMNVEV (reference sequence). This CDR3 region has 15 residues.

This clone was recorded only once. CDR3 nucleotide sequence: TGCAGCGTTGAAGTACAGGGGGCGGGAGATACGCAGTATTTT. Amino acid sequence: CSVEVQGAGDTQYF. The V gene is TRBV29-1, the J gene TRBJ2-3, with 9 bases fitting TRBD1. Germline V CDR1 and CDR2: SQVTM, ANQGSEA. This CDR3 has 14 amino acids. With 1 base clipped from V and 5 bases from J, the junction kept 4 bases outside the gene matches.

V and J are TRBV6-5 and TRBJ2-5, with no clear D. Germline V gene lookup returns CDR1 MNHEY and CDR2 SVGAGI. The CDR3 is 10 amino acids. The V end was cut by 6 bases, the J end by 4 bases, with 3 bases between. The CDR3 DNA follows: TGTGCCAGCAGATTAGAGACCCAGTACTTC. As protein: CASRLETQYF.

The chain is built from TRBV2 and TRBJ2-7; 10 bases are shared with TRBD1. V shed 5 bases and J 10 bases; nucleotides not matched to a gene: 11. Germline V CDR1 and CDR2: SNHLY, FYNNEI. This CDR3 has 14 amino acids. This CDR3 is CASSNMDRGSNQYF. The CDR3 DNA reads TGTGCCAGCAGTAACATGGACAGGGGGAGTAATCAGTACTTC. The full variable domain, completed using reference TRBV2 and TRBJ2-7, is EPEVTQTPSHQVTQMGQEVILRCVPISNHLYFYWYRQILGQKVEFLVSFYNNEISEKSEIFDDQFSVERPDGSNFTLKIRSTKLEDSAMYFCASSNMDRGSNQYFGPGTRLTVT.

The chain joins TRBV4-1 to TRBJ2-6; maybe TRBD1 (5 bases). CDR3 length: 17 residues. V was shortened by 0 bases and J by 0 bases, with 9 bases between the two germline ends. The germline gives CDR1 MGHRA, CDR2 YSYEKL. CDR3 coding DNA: TGCGCCAGCAGCCAAGACGGACAAAACTCTGGGGCCAACGTCCTGACTTTC. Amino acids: CASSQDGQNSGANVLTF.

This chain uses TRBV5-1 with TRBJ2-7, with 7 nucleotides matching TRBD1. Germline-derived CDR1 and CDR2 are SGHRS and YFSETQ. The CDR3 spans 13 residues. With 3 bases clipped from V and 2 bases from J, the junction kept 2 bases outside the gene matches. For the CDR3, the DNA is TGCGCCAGCAGCTGGGGACAGACCTACGAGCAGTACTTC. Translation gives CASSWGQTYEQYF. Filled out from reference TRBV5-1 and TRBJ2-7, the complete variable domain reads KAGVTQTPRYLIKTRGQQVTLSCSPISGHRSVSWYQQTPGQGLQFLFEYFSETQRNKGNFPGRFSGRQFSNSRSEMNVSTLELGDSALYLCASSWGQTYEQYFGPGTRLTVT.

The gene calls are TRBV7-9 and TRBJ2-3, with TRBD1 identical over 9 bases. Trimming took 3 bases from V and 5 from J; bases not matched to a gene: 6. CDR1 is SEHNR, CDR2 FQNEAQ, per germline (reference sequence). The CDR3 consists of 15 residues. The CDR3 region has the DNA TGTGCCAGCAGCTTTACAGGGGGCGCAGGAGATACGCAGTATTTT. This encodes CASSFTGGAGDTQYF. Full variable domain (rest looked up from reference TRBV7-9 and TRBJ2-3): DTGVSQNPRHKITKRGQNVTFRCDPISEHNRLYWYRQTLGQGPEFLTYFQNEAQLEKSRLLSDRFSAERPKGSFSTLEIQRTEQGDSAMYLCASSFTGGAGDTQYFGPGTRLTVL.

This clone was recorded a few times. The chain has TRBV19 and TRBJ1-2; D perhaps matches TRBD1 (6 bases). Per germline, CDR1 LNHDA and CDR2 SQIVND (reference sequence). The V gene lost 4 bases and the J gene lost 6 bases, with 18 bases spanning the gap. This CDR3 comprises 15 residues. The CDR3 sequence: CASSTGVPSTHGYTF. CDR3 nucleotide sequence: TGTGCCAGTAGTACAGGGGTCCCTTCTACGCATGGCTACACCTTC.

CDR3 sequence (DNA): TGTGCCAGCAGCCCAGTCTCGGCTACTAGCACAGATACGCAGTATTTT. Translation: CASSPVSATSTDTQYF. The J gene is TRBJ2-3, the V gene TRBV7-2; D is undetermined. Germline V gene lookup returns CDR1 SGHTA and CDR2 FQGNSA. The CDR3 consists of 16 residues. The V gene lost 5 bases and the J gene lost 0 bases, with 15 bases spanning the gap.

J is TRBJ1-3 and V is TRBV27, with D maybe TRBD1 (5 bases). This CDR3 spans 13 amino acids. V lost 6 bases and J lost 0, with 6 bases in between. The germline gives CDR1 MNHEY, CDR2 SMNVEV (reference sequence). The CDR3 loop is CASRGHSGNTIYF. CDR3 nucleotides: TGTGCCAGCAGGGGGCACTCTGGAAACACCATATATTTT.

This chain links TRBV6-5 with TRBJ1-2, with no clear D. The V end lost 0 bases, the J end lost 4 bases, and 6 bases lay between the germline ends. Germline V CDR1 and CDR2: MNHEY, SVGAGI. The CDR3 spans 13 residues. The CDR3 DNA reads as TGTGCCAGCAGTTACTCGGGTTTCTATGGCTACACCTTC. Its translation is CASSYSGFYGYTF.

CDR3 sequence (DNA): TGTGCCAGCAGTATGGGGGCACGGCAGTACTTC. This codes for CASSMGARQYF. The chain links TRBV6-5 to TRBJ2-7, with D maybe TRBD1 (6 bases). This CDR3 comprises 11 residues. CDR1 is MNHEY and CDR2 is SVGAGI in the germline V gene. The V gene lost 5 bases and the J gene lost 9 bases, with 11 bases spanning the gap.

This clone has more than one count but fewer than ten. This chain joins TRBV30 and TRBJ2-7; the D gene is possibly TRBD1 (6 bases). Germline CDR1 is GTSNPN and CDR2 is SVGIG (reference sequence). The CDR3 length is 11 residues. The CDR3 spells CARGFLGEQYF. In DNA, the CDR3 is TGTGCTAGGGGGTTTTTGGGGGAGCAGTACTTC.

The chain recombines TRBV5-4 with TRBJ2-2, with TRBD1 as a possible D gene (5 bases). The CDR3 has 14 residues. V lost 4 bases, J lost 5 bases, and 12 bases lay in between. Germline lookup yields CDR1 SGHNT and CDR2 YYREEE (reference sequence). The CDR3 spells CASSTRVETGELFF. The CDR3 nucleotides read TGTGCCAGCAGCACCAGGGTGGAGACCGGGGAGCTGTTTTTT.

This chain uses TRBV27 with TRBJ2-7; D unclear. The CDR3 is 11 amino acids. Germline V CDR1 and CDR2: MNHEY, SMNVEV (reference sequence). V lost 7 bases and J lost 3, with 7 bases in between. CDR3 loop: CASMTGYEQYF. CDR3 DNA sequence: TGTGCCAGCATGACCGGCTACGAGCAGTACTTC.

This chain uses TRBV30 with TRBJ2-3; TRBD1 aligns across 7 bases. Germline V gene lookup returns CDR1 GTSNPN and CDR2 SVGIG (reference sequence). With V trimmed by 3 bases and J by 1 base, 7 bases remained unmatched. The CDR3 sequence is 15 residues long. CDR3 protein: CAWSEGAGGTDTQYF. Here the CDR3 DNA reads TGTGCCTGGAGCGAGGGGGCAGGGGGCACAGATACGCAGTATTTT. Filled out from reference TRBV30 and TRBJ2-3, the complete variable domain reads SQTIHQWPATLVQPVGSPLSLECTVEGTSNPNLYWYRQAAGRGLQLLFYSVGIGQISSEVPQNLSASRPQDRQFILSSKKLLLSDSGFYLCAWSEGAGGTDTQYFGPGTRLTVL.

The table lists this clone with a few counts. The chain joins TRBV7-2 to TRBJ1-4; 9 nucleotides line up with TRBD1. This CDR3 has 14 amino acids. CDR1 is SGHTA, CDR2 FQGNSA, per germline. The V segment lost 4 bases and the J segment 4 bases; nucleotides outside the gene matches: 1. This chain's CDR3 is CASSSDRGNEKLFF. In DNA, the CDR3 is TGTGCCAGCAGCTCGGACAGGGGTAATGAAAAACTGTTTTTT.

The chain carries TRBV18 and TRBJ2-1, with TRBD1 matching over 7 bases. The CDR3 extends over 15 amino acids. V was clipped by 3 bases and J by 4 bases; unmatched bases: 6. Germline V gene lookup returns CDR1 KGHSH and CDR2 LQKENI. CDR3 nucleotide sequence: TGTGCCAGCTCACCGTTGGGACAGACGTACAATGAGCAGTTCTTC. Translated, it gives CASSPLGQTYNEQFF.

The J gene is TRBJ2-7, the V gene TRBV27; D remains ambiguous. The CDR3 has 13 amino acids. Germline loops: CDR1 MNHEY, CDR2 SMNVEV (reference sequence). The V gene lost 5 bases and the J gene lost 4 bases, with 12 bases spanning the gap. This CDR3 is CASSPVSLYEQYF. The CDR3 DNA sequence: TGTGCCAGCAGTCCGGTCTCACTTTACGAGCAGTACTTC.

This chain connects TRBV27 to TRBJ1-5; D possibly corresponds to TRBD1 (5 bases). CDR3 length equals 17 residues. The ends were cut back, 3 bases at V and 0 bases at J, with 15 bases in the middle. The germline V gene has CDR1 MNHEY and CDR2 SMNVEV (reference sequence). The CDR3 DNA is TGTGCCAGCAGTTTTAAGAAGGGGATTAATAGCAATCAGCCCCAGCATTTT. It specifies CASSFKKGINSNQPQHF.

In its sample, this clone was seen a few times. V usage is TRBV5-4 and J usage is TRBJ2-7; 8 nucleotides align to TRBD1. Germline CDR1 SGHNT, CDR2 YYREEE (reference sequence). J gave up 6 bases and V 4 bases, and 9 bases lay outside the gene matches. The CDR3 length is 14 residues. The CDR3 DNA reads TGTGCCAGCAGCCCAAGGACAGGGTCACTCGAGCAGTACTTC. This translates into CASSPRTGSLEQYF.

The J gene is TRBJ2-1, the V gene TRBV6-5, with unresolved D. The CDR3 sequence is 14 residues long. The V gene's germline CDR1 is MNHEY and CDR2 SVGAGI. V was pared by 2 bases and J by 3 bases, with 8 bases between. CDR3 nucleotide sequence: TGTGCCAGCAGTTACGGCGCAGACTACAATGAGCAGTTCTTC. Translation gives CASSYGADYNEQFF.

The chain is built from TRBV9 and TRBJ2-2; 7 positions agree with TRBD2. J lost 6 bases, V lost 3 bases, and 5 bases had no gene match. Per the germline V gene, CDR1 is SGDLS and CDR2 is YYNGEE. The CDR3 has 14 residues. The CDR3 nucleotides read TGTGCCAGCAGCGCCCAACTAGCGTCCGGGGAGCTGTTTTTT. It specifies CASSAQLASGELFF.

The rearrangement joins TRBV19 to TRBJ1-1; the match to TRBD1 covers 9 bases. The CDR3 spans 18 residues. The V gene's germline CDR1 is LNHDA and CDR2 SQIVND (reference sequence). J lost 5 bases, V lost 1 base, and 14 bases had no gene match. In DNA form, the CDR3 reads TGTGCCAGTAGTATAGGAGGGATACCGACAGGGGGAAGGACTGAAGCTTTCTTT. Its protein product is CASSIGGIPTGGRTEAFF.